This TCR beta chain is from a study of T cell responses to AZD1222 COVID-19 vaccine. Study-wide context: Second-dose intervals of approximately 4 or approximately 12 weeks were pooled.

Turning to this clone: What it binds is unknown.

V gave up 1 base and J gave up 1 base, with 7 bases separating them. Germline V gene lookup returns CDR1 LGHNA and CDR2 YSLEER. The CDR3 length is 14 residues. The table came from immunoSEQ multiplex PCR; TCRdb's copy has only in-frame clones and leaves some out. The sample lists about 84,000 clones; roughly 87% were seen once. General study findings and limits: The study identified only 6 or 7 AZD1222 recipients as seropositive at baseline. Repertoire sampling occurred only after the peak T cell response. Epitopes outside B.1.351 and B.1.1.7 mutated regions reportedly drew nearly half of spike TCRs.

This chain connects TRBV4-3 to TRBJ1-2, with unresolved D. The sample consisted of peripheral blood, taken on day 0 of AZD1222 vaccination. The sequence was collected from an adult in good health. CDR3 bases: TGCGCCAGCAGCCAAGCGACAATTAACTATGGCTACACCTTC. This encodes CASSQATINYGYTF.